This T cell receptor (beta chain) was identified in a study of OX40 agonist ivuxolimab in advanced cancers. In terms of the full investigation: Ivuxolimab, which targeted the costimulatory receptor OX40 (CD134), was an agonistic, fully human IgG2 monoclonal antibody. Peripheral TCRbeta sequencing aimed to test whether ivuxolimab altered TCR sequence diversity and caused clonal T-cell expansion. Intravenous ivuxolimab was administered to patients every 2 weeks at six dose levels: 0.01, 0.1, 0.3, 1.5, 3 and 10 mg/kg. In the dose-escalation cohort, 65% to 85% of patients were male, and the mean age was roughly 60 years with a range of about 20 to 90. The paper describes the monotherapy dose-escalation part (N ≈ 50 patients) of the phase I trial of ivuxolimab. Partial responses were achieved by three dose-escalation patients, of whom one had hepatocellular carcinoma and two had cutaneous melanoma. Of the roughly 52 dose-escalation patients, hepatocellular carcinoma was present in some 19, melanoma in around 15, renal cell carcinoma in 9 and head and neck cancer in 9. Prior anti-PD-1, anti-PD-L1 or anti-CTLA-4 therapy was permitted, and checkpoint inhibitors had been received by 30% to 40% of dose-escalation patients. On the study overall, not on this receptor specifically: Low levels of normalized T-cell clonal expansion were also shown by some nonresponding patients. Partial responders in the 0.1-3.0 mg/kg groups had among the lowest normalized peripheral clonal expansion, especially among CD8+ T cells. Which antigens the clonally expanded peripheral T cells were specific for was not determined. At doses from 0.1 to 3.0 mg/kg, clonal expansion was seen in both CD4+ and CD8+ blood T cells between baseline and week 6. On average, CD8+ T cells showed more expanded clones than CD4+ T cells after ivuxolimab.

The trial excluded patients who had a history of autoimmune disease or were on systemic immunosuppression. In every dose cohort, peripheral blood was drawn for TCR sequencing at baseline, cycle 4 day 1, and cycle 7 day 1. Samples came from an open-label, multicenter, first-in-human phase I dose-escalation trial of ivuxolimab. Adults with locally advanced or metastatic head and neck squamous cell, hepatocellular, melanoma or renal cell carcinoma were enrolled in the trial. Before TCR sequencing, CD4+ and CD8+ T cells were separately sorted from peripheral blood. CDR1 is given as MNHEY and CDR2 as SVGAGI, both from the germline V gene. From its cysteine to its phenylalanine, the CDR3 spans 13 amino acids. Just the 39-base CDR3 DNA is kept, in frame starting at base 1. The V end gives up 5 bases and the J end 4 bases, leaving 4 bases in the junction not matched to a gene. As regards this clone: Its target antigen remains unknown. It has no much larger one-base neighbor in the sample; base qualities were not kept.

To sequence the TCRbeta CDR3 region, genomic DNA was isolated from the sorted cells. The immunoSEQ Assay was used to sequence the TCRbeta CDR3 regions. TCRdb took over this immuneACCESS table, retaining in-frame rearrangements with V and J assigned. Such tables are incomplete; in checked studies, under half of the missing clones stem from an unresolved V gene, and the remainder is unexplained. The sample has 78,000 or so clones on record, around 84% of them singletons. 17% of the sample is taken by the ten largest. The chain is encoded by TRBV6-5 joined to TRBJ1-2, with 7 central nucleotides matching TRBD1. The sequenced sample was CD4+ or CD8+ T cells sorted from blood, obtained in a trial of the OX40 agonist ivuxolimab. This receptor was taken from an adult with an advanced solid tumor such as melanoma, head and neck, liver or kidney cancer. The nucleotide sequence reads TGTGCCAGCAGTCAGGACAGGATCTATGGCTACACCTTC. Translated, it reads CASSQDRIYGYTF.